Listed here are 5 T cell receptor beta chains from one sample, sequenced in a study of T cells after yellow fever vaccination. A single record per CDR3 protein comes from TCRdb applying MiXCR to the 5' RACE reads. This repertoire shows about 580,000 distinct CDR3 sequences, about a sixth found once; its top ten account for approximately 15%. Sequencing used PBMCs, obtained 4 to 6 days after the first yellow fever vaccination. These receptors were obtained from a man between 18 and 29 years old who received the YFV17D yellow fever vaccine.

This clonotype was counted only a few times. The J gene is TRBJ2-7, the V gene TRBV7-9, with 14 bases matching TRBD2. The V segment lost 8 bases and the J segment 2 bases; nucleotides outside the gene matches: 2. The CDR3 is made up of 14 amino acids. CDR1 is SEHNR and CDR2 is FQNEAQ in the germline V gene (reference sequence). In nucleotides, the CDR3 is TGTGCCAGCGGGACTAGCGGGGGTGCCTACGAGCAGTACTTC. Translation: CASGTSGGAYEQYF. Together with reference TRBV7-9 and TRBJ2-7, the CDR3 gives the full variable domain: DTGVSQNPRHKITKRGQNVTFRCDPISEHNRLYWYRQTLGQGPEFLTYFQNEAQLEKSRLLSDRFSAERPKGSFSTLEIQRTEQGDSAMYLCASGTSGGAYEQYFGPGTRLTVT.

CDR3 DNA: TGCGCCAGCAGCCCTACCCTGTGGAGCGTCAATGAGCAGTTCTTC. Encoded protein: CASSPTLWSVNEQFF. This chain connects TRBV4-3 to TRBJ2-1, with D unresolved. The CDR3 totals 15 residues. Germline lookup yields CDR1 LGHNA and CDR2 YSLEER. V lost 4 bases to trimming and J lost 6 bases, with 16 bases between them.

This chain joins TRBV6-5 and TRBJ2-1; 8 bases match TRBD2. Germline V CDR1 and CDR2: MNHEY, SVGAGI. Germline trimming cut 2 bases from V and 9 bases from J; bases unmatched to any gene: 6. The CDR3 runs to 14 residues. The DNA of the CDR3 is TGTGCCAGCAGTTACAACCTACTAGCGGTTGAGCAGTTCTTC. Translation: CASSYNLLAVEQFF.

The V gene is TRBV7-2, the J gene TRBJ2-5; D not certain. The germline gives CDR1 SGHTA, CDR2 FQGNSA. The V and J ends lost 0 bases and 2 bases respectively, with 10 bases between them. The CDR3 runs to 15 residues. CDR3 loop: CASSLASTRQETQYF. The DNA for the CDR3 is TGTGCCAGCAGCTTAGCTAGCACTCGTCAAGAGACCCAGTACTTC.

The chain carries TRBV4-3 and TRBJ1-1; the D is unclear. With 0 bases removed from V and 11 bases from J, the gap between germline ends came to 16 bases. The germline CDR1 and CDR2 sequences are LGHNA and YSLEER. The CDR3 has 14 residues. The CDR3 bases are TGCGCCAGCAGCCAAGAGATGTGGCGTGCCCACGCTTTCTTT. Protein: CASSQEMWRAHAFF.